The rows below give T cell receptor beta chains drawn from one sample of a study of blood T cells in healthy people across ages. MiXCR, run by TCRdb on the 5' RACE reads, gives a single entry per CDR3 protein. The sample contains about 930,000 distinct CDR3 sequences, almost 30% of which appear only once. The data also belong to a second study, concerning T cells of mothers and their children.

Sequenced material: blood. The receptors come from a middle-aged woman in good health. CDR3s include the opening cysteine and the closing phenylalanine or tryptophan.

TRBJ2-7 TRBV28 CASSFGVAYEQYF
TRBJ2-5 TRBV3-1 CASTSLAGGETQYF
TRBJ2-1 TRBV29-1 CSAQRGAGQDVEFF
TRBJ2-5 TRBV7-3 CASSLLPNQETQYF
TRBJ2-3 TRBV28 CASSLYPLGDTQYF
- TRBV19 CVSSPTSGGEQYF
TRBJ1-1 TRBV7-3 CASSPRLSEAFF
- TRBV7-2 CASSLAQTGELGTQYF
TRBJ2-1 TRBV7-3 CASSSFYYNEQFF
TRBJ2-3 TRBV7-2 CASSPGPSPNTQYF
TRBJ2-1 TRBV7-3 CASSLGTGLEQFF
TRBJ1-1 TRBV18 CASSPGLGAGKVSTEAFF
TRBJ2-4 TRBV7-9 CASTRTGENIQYF
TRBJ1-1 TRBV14 CASSQVSGGRMNTEAFF
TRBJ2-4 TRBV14 CASSSTGGKAKNIQYF
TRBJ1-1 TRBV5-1 CASQRLGGNTEAFF
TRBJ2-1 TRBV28 CASSAGTSGGNEQFF
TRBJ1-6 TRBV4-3 CASSPSVAGSSPLHF
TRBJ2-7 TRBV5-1 CASSYYSGGYYEQYF
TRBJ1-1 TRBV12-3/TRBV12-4 CASIGAGVNTEAFF
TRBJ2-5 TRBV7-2 CASSSNGPQYF
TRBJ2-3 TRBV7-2 CATTPPPSGGADTQYF
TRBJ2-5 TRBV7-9 CASSLGHTQETQYF
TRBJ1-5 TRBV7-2 CASSAGQGHSNQPQHF
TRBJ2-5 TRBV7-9 CASSLAGRETRYF
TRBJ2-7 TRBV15 CATSRDSWGIRPGYEQYF
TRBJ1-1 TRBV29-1 CSVGGTGTEAFF
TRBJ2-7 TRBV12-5 CASGPGIGVEQYF
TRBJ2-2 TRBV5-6 CASSRNGRAGELFF
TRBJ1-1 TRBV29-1 CSVEDSDGGTEAFF
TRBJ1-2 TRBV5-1 CASTDLTGGYGYTF
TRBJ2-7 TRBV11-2 CASSLLAGDVYEQYF
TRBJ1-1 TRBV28 CASSLGTGGFTEAFF
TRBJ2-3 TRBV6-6 CASRIGAGTDLADTQYF
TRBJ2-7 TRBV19 CASSIKLGRNYEQYF
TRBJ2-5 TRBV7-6 CASSFLGQGEETQYF